This T cell receptor beta chain was identified during a study of cytomegalovirus exposure and HLA in healthy donors. Findings and caveats of the study: The authors confirmed in vitro that three CMV-associated chains were specific for CMV antigens. It was 160 or so TCR beta chains that were listed as cytomegalovirus-associated. TCR association rates varied by HLA locus in a later analysis, with DRB1 highest and HLA-C lowest.

Vbeta (60) and Jbeta (13) primers were used in the PCR. Here immunoSEQ multiplex PCR was the method, and the copy in TCRdb shows in-frame clones only, minus some. The sample includes over 95,000 clones, about 80% of them seen just once. There were likely unrecorded immune exposures, though donors were nominally healthy when sampled. Note on this clone: The target antigen is unknown.

Per germline, CDR1 MGHDK and CDR2 SYGVNS. The V and J ends lost 4 bases and 5 bases respectively, with 8 bases between them. The CDR3 is 13 amino acids. This TCR was recovered from a human donor in good health. Material: PBMCs. The rearrangement uses TRBV25-1 and TRBJ1-4; the D gene is possibly TRBD1 (5 bases). Here the CDR3 DNA reads TGTGCCAGCAGTGTACAGGAAAATGAAAAACTGTTTTTT. As protein: CASSVQENEKLFF.